The 21 T cell receptor beta chains reported below all come from one sample, sequenced in a study of OX40 agonist ivuxolimab in advanced cancers. The protocol used for the library was the immunoSEQ multiplex PCR assay. The clones in this table, taken by TCRdb from immuneACCESS, are in-frame only. Not every clone is retained; where verified, under half of the shortfall comes from an unresolved V gene, and the cause of the rest is unknown. A total of 30,000 to 40,000 clones appear in this sample, approximately 89% of them only once. The ten largest clonotypes hold about 9% of the sample. The sample consisted of CD4+ or CD8+ T cells sorted from blood, taken in a trial of the OX40 agonist ivuxolimab. The receptors shown here come from an adult with an advanced solid tumor such as melanoma, head and neck, liver or kidney cancer.

The chain links TRBV6-6 to TRBJ2-7; possibly TRBD1 for D (6 bases). Per the germline V gene, CDR1 is MNHNY and CDR2 is SVGAGI (reference sequence). V lost 6 bases and J lost 6, with 12 bases in between. This CDR3 comprises 12 residues. Written as DNA, the CDR3 is TGTGCCAGCAGCCACAGGGTGGCCGAGCAGTACTTC. This encodes CASSHRVAEQYF.

The rearrangement joins TRBV27 to TRBJ1-1; 8 positions match TRBD1. The CDR3 runs to 15 residues. Germline CDR1 MNHEY, CDR2 SMNVEV (reference sequence). With V trimmed by 3 bases and J by 4 bases, 7 bases remained unmatched. This chain's CDR3 is CASSFYRTGSTEAFF. The CDR3 DNA follows: TGTGCCAGCAGTTTCTACAGGACAGGGAGCACTGAAGCTTTCTTT.

DNA for the CDR3: TGTGCCAGCAGTTTCCAACGAGGGGCGGCGGGCTCCTACGAGCAGTACTTC. As protein: CASSFQRGAAGSYEQYF. The genes are TRBV28 and TRBJ2-7, with D tentatively TRBD1 or TRBD2 (5 bases each). The CDR3 extends over 17 amino acids. Trimming pared 3 bases from V and 0 bases from J, leaving 18 bases between. Germline CDR1 and CDR2: MDHEN and SYDVKM. The complete variable domain, with remaining parts taken from reference TRBV28 and TRBJ2-7, reads DVKVTQSSRYLVKRTGEKVFLECVQDMDHENMFWYRQDPGLGLRLIYFSYDVKMKEKGDIPEGYSVSREKKERFSLILESASTNQTSMYLCASSFQRGAAGSYEQYFGPGTRLTVT.

V is TRBV7-9 and J is TRBJ1-5; 7 bases are shared with TRBD1. The CDR3 contains 15 residues. V lost 6 bases and J lost 1; bases outside the gene matches: 6. Germline V lookup: CDR1 SEHNR, CDR2 FQNEAQ (reference sequence). CDR3 coding DNA: TGTGCCAGCAGACGACCGGGACAGAGCAATCAGCCCCAGCATTTT. Translation gives CASRRPGQSNQPQHF.

V gene TRBV5-4 combines with J gene TRBJ1-6; maybe TRBD1 (6 bases). This CDR3 is 19 amino acids long. V shed 4 bases and J shed 0 bases, with 20 bases lying between them. Looked up from germline, CDR1 is SGHNT and CDR2 is YYREEE (reference sequence). The CDR3 nucleotides are TGTGCCAGCAGCGGAAGGCCGGGACACGGGAGCTCCTATAATTCACCCCTCCACTTT. Translated: CASSGRPGHGSSYNSPLHF.

The V and J genes are TRBV12-5 and TRBJ2-2, with D uncertain. V lost 5 bases to trimming and J lost 3 bases, with 4 bases between them. Germline V gene data show CDR1 as LGHNT and CDR2 as FRNRAP. The length of the CDR3 is 12 residues. The CDR3: CASGVDTGELFF. The CDR3 bases are TGTGCTAGTGGTGTGGACACCGGGGAGCTGTTTTTT.

Remarks on this clone: This could be a read error, since a much larger clone is one nucleotide away. The chain employs TRBV27 and TRBJ1-5, with 7 bases fitting TRBD1. Germline V lookup: CDR1 MNHEY, CDR2 SMNVEV (reference sequence). There are 18 residues in the CDR3. CDR3 in amino acids: CAGRPGTVRSTENQPQHF. For the CDR3, the DNA is TGTGCCGGCAGGCCTGGGACAGTCCGCAGTACGGAGAATCAGCCCCAGCATTTT.

The chain couples TRBV11-3 to TRBJ1-5; D uncertain. This CDR3 is 13 amino acids long. CDR1 and CDR2 from the germline V gene are SGHNT and YENEEA. V was pared by 0 bases and J by 4 bases, with 4 bases between. CDR3 sequence (DNA): TGTGCCAGCAGCTTAGAACGGAATCAGCCCCAGCATTTT. It translates to CASSLERNQPQHF.

This sequence joins TRBV6-5 and TRBJ1-2; the D is unclear. V lost 0 bases to trimming and J lost 2 bases, with 7 bases between them. The CDR3 has 14 residues. Germline CDR1 MNHEY, CDR2 SVGAGI. CDR3 in DNA: TGTGCCAGCAGTTACTCGAACATCAACTATGGCTACACCTTC. Residues: CASSYSNINYGYTF.

This clone was recorded only once. The chain uses TRBV7-3 and TRBJ2-1, with 9 bases that match TRBD2. Trimming at V came to 5 bases and at J to 2 bases, leaving 4 bases not matched to a gene. This CDR3 region has 15 residues. Germline CDR1 and CDR2: SGHTA and FQGTGA. CDR3 amino acids: CASSILAGAYNEQFF. Here the CDR3 DNA reads TGTGCCAGCAGCATCTTAGCGGGAGCCTACAATGAGCAGTTCTTC.

The chain is built from TRBV27 and TRBJ1-2; D call uncertain. The CDR3 is 15 amino acids. Trimming removed 5 bases from V and 3 bases from J, with 16 bases in between. CDR1 and CDR2 (germline): MNHEY, SMNVEV (reference sequence). In DNA, the CDR3 is TGTGCCAGCAGTCTAACCCCGTGGAGGGACTATGGCTACACCTTC. Its translation: CASSLTPWRDYGYTF.

This chain joins TRBV5-1 and TRBJ2-1, with TRBD2 identical over 9 bases. The trim removed 5 bases at V and 5 bases at J, leaving 8 bases unmatched. This CDR3 spans 15 amino acids. Germline CDR1 reads SGHRS; CDR2 reads YFSETQ. This CDR3 is CASRGAGGAHNEQFF. In nucleotides, the CDR3 is TGCGCCAGCAGAGGGGCGGGAGGGGCCCACAATGAGCAGTTCTTC.

The V gene is TRBV7-3, the J gene TRBJ2-1; TRBD2 might be the D (7 bases). This CDR3 comprises 16 residues. Germline V gene data show CDR1 as SGHTA and CDR2 as FQGTGA. Between the trimmed V and J ends, which lost 4 bases and 0 bases, there was a span of 13 bases. For the CDR3, the DNA is TGTGCCAGCAGCTCCGCGGGGGCAGGCTCCTACAATGAGCAGTTCTTC. It encodes CASSSAGAGSYNEQFF.

The rearrangement links TRBV5-5 to TRBJ2-7; the D gene could be TRBD1 or TRBD2 (6 bases each). Per the germline V gene, CDR1 is SGHKS and CDR2 is YYEKEE (reference sequence). CDR3 length equals 12 residues. The V and J ends lost 7 bases and 3 bases respectively, with 11 bases between them. The CDR3 sequence: CASGGHVYEQYF. CDR3 DNA sequence: TGTGCCAGCGGGGGGCATGTCTACGAGCAGTACTTC.

The chain carries TRBV5-1 and TRBJ2-7; a weak D match, TRBD1 (6 bases). Between the trimmed V and J ends, which lost 1 base and 5 bases, there was a span of 10 bases. The CDR3 consists of 13 residues. From germline, CDR1 is SGHRS and CDR2 YFSETQ. CDR3 sequence: CASSLTGWDEQYF. CDR3 DNA: TGCGCCAGCAGCTTGACAGGGTGGGACGAGCAGTACTTC. Variable domain in full (rest from reference TRBV5-1 and TRBJ2-7): KAGVTQTPRYLIKTRGQQVTLSCSPISGHRSVSWYQQTPGQGLQFLFEYFSETQRNKGNFPGRFSGRQFSNSRSEMNVSTLELGDSALYLCASSLTGWDEQYFGPGTRLTVT.

Here the CDR3 DNA reads TGTGCCAGCAGCTTGCCCCTTAGGAGGAACCCCTACAATGAGCAGTTCTTC. The encoded protein is CASSLPLRRNPYNEQFF. The chain carries TRBV7-8 and TRBJ2-1; D might be TRBD2 (5 bases). The CDR3 length is 17 residues. CDR1 and CDR2 from the germline V gene are SGHVS and FQNEAQ. The V end was cut by 3 bases, the J end by 2 bases, with 17 bases between.

This chain joins TRBV10-1 and TRBJ2-2; no reliable D call. CDR1 and CDR2 (germline): WNHNN, SYGVQD (reference sequence). V was shortened by 3 bases and J by 8 bases, with 10 bases between the two germline ends. There are 13 residues in the CDR3. CDR3 DNA sequence: TGCGCCAGCAGTGACAGTACTCGGGGGGAGCTGTTTTTT. Its translation is CASSDSTRGELFF.

This clone was found once. This chain links TRBV7-9 with TRBJ2-7; TRBD1 aligns across 8 bases. The J segment lost 0 bases and the V segment lost 6 bases, leaving 7 bases of the junction unmatched. The germline CDR1 and CDR2 sequences are SEHNR and FQNEAQ (reference sequence). The CDR3 sequence is 15 residues long. In DNA form, the CDR3 reads TGTGCCAGCAGTTTCACAGGGGGAAGCTCCTACGAGCAGTACTTC. Protein: CASSFTGGSSYEQYF.

The chain has TRBV19 and TRBJ1-1; D is unresolved. V lost 5 bases to trimming and J lost 6 bases, with 16 bases between them. The CDR3 has 14 amino acids. Germline V gene sequence: CDR1 LNHDA, CDR2 SQIVND (reference sequence). Here the CDR3 reads CASSFSSVYSEAFF. The CDR3 DNA reads as TGTGCCAGTAGTTTCTCCAGCGTCTACTCTGAAGCTTTCTTT.

The CDR3 DNA is TGTGCCAGCAGCAACCAGCGGAGCTACAATGAGCAGTTCTTC. Translation: CASSNQRSYNEQFF. The rearrangement uses TRBV5-4 and TRBJ2-1; D possibly corresponds to TRBD2 (5 bases). Trimming took off 4 bases at V and 3 bases at J, with 11 bases between the two ends. The CDR3 contains 14 residues. The germline CDR1 and CDR2 sequences are SGHNT and YYREEE (reference sequence). The complete variable domain, with remaining parts taken from reference TRBV5-4 and TRBJ2-1, reads ETGVTQSPTHLIKTRGQQVTLRCSSQSGHNTVSWYQQALGQGPQFIFQYYREEENGRGNFPPRFSGLQFPNYSSELNVNALELDDSALYLCASSNQRSYNEQFFGPGTRLTVL.

This chain links TRBV6-5 with TRBJ1-1; D unclear. V lost 6 bases to trimming and J lost 3 bases, with 8 bases between them. The CDR3 consists of 12 residues. The germline V gene encodes CDR1 MNHEY and CDR2 SVGAGI. CDR3 coding DNA: TGTGCCAGCAGGCAATCACACACTGAAGCTTTCTTT. As protein: CASRQSHTEAFF.